This T cell receptor beta chain was sequenced in a study of cytomegalovirus exposure and HLA in healthy donors. At the level of the study: Membership in the Caucasian-associated ancestry cluster was found for 65% to 85% of about 430 genotyped donors. General study points: Prediction of most subjects' HLA-A and HLA-B alleles by TCR beta sequences was reportedly accurate. A later analysis linked a missense DCLRE1C variant to TCR beta V- and J-gene trimming.

About this clone: Its antigen is not identified.

Use of 60 Vbeta and 13 Jbeta primers characterized the PCR. Measured with immunoSEQ multiplex PCR; TCRdb has only the in-frame clones, and not every one. The repertoire holds more than 100,000 clones, over 70% seen once, with around 4.1% in the top ten. V was pared by 1 base and J by 4 bases, with 1 base of the junction left unmatched. The germline gives CDR1 LNHNV, CDR2 YYDKDF (reference sequence). CDR3 size: 16 residues. Each donor's status was that of a healthy bone marrow donor. Source material: PBMCs. The source is a woman in her thirties or forties in good health and CMV-seronegative. The chain is built from TRBV15 and TRBJ2-3; 14 bases map to TRBD2. The CDR3 sequence: CATSRGGLAGADTQYF. The CDR3 nucleotides read TGTGCCACCAGCAGAGGGGGACTAGCGGGAGCAGATACGCAGTATTTT.